Below, 4 T cell receptor beta chains from the same sample are listed, as sequenced in a study of cytomegalovirus exposure and HLA in healthy donors. The PCR was carried out with 60 Vbeta primers and 13 Jbeta primers. The method was immunoSEQ multiplex PCR; TCRdb's version includes in-frame clones alone and lacks a portion of them. The data hold about 250,000 clones, with about 80% observed a single time. Input material: PBMCs. The receptors derive from a girl between 2 and 10 years old in good health and CMV-seronegative.

This clone was seen a handful of times. The chain is built from TRBV7-9 and TRBJ1-2; D uncertain. The ends were cut back, 2 bases at V and 8 bases at J, with 12 bases in the middle. The CDR3 has 13 amino acids. CDR1 and CDR2 from the germline V gene are SEHNR and FQNEAQ (reference sequence). The CDR3 coding sequence is TGTGCCAGCAGCTTATCCGAGGTCGACGGCTACACCTTC. Its protein product is CASSLSEVDGYTF.

CDR3 DNA sequence: TGCGCCAGCAGCCAAGAGTGGCAGGGGAAGACCTACGAGCAGTACTTC. It translates to CASSQEWQGKTYEQYF. This chain uses TRBV4-1 with TRBJ2-7; TRBD1 is a possible D gene (6 bases). Germline V lookup: CDR1 MGHRA, CDR2 YSYEKL. V was shortened by 0 bases and J by 2 bases, with 14 bases between the two germline ends. The CDR3 contains 16 residues.

This sequence joins TRBV2 and TRBJ1-3, with TRBD1 as a possible D gene (5 bases). This CDR3 comprises 14 residues. The V and J ends lost 5 bases and 3 bases respectively, with 11 bases between them. Looked up from germline, CDR1 is SNHLY and CDR2 is FYNNEI. CDR3 amino acids: CASSLGLFGNTIYF. The CDR3 coding sequence is TGTGCCAGCAGTTTGGGACTCTTTGGAAACACCATATATTTT.

This clone was observed a single time. This chain links TRBV27 with TRBJ2-5, with D tentatively TRBD2 (5 bases). The J call may be incorrect, as the DNA end agrees better with TRBJ2-7. Looked up from germline, CDR1 is MNHEY and CDR2 is SMNVEV (reference sequence). This CDR3 is 15 amino acids long. CDR3 nucleotides: TGTGCCAGCAGTTTATCGTACGTGGGAGTCTACGAGCAGTACTTC. Translated, it gives CASSLSYVGVYEQYF.